This T cell receptor beta chain was identified in a study of regulatory T cells in long-lasting Graves disease (dated by TCRdb to about 2021). About the full investigation: Newly diagnosed Graves' disease patients had taken antithyroid drugs for less than 3 months. Patients with persistent Graves' disease were compared with patients with newly diagnosed Graves' disease using TCR sequencing and RNA sequencing of peripheral blood. The study was registered as a clinical trial and conducted in China. A total of about 33 samples underwent TCR sequencing: about 13 from persistent and roughly 20 from newly diagnosed Graves' disease patients.

This clonotype was detected a few times. Its antigen is not yet known. Within one base of it there is no much larger clone, and no base qualities were kept. Overall study results and their limits: The authors acknowledged the small sample size as a limitation that may reduce accuracy. Persistent patients shared more public clonotypes among themselves (2,741) than newly diagnosed patients did (over 950). Because the primary lesion, thyroid tissue, could not be accessed, the study looked at peripheral blood alone. Sequencing and analysis were restricted to the TCR beta chain. Persistent Graves' disease patients showed lower TCR Shannon entropy and fewer highly expanded clones than newly diagnosed patients, suggesting clonal expansion. Preferential use of TRBV28, TRBJ1-2 and TRBJ2-5 was observed in persistent disease, whereas TRBV20-1 and TRBJ2-1 were favored in newly diagnosed disease.

Reading from cysteine to phenylalanine, the CDR3 counts 19 amino acids. The sequence is cut down to CDR3 DNA, 57 bases in frame from base 1. Trimming leaves V shorter by 2 bases and J shorter by 5 bases, with the junction holding 19 bases beyond the gene matches. The germline V gene yields MGHRA for CDR1 and YSYEKL for CDR2. Per the publication, the time point label means: newly diagnosed GD, antithyroid drugs for less than 3 months. For both TCR sequencing and RNA sequencing, RNA was extracted from PBMCs using TRIzol. Graves' disease was diagnosed according to American Thyroid Association guidelines. The patients came from an endocrinology department in Xi'an, China. Each patient gave around 9.2 milliliters of peripheral blood, collected in an EDTA anticoagulant tube. Ficoll Paque Plus density gradient separation was used to isolate PBMCs, and no further T cell sorting was done. An Agilent 2100 Bioanalyzer and agarose gel were used to check RNA quality, and a NanoDrop 2000 was used to measure RNA concentration.

Library creation used multiplex PCR. Sequencing was carried out with an Illumina HiSeq 4000. To build TCR beta libraries, CDR3 regions were amplified by Arm-PCR using iRepertoire HTBI primers. PCR products were gel purified before sequencing. The authors' pipeline ran thus. Gene usage analysis of CDR3 amino acid clonotypes used the approximately 62 TRBV and around 13 TRBJ segments found across samples. COPE and FqMerger were used to merge filtered high-quality paired reads into contigs. BLAST was used to align contigs to the IMGT TRBV, TRBD and TRBJ reference genes, and CDR3 was defined following IMGT. Highly expanded clones were defined as clonotypes with a frequency above 0.1%. Shannon entropy was used to measure repertoire diversity, and the Gini coefficient was used to measure V-J evenness. A clonotype found in more than one individual was treated as public. The public reads were reprocessed in TCRdb via fastp at Q25 and MiXCR, keeping in-frame beta chains. Under each unique CDR3 protein, matching rows form one entry showing the most common genes and DNA. TCRdb assigned the V and J calls; the authors' analysis was not used. Across this sample there are about 350,000 distinct CDR3 sequences, with 15% to 20% seen only once. The ten most abundant clones make up around 20% of the sample.

The same sample was also studied in work on T cells in Graves' hyperthyroidism and ophthalmopathy. Drawing on the second study: Stable Graves' hyperthyroidism was defined as no progression to ophthalmopathy during 18 months of follow-up. The hyperthyroidism patients were between 18 and 65 years old and newly diagnosed, with a disease duration of less than 2 months. Exclusion was applied to patients with uncontrolled infections, other autoimmune diseases, pregnancy or lactation. Clinical symptoms, serum thyroxine and TRAb, thyroid ultrasound, and orbital computed tomography formed the basis for the diagnoses. The first round of RT-PCR for the TCR CDR3 was performed with the HTBI primer set and the Qiagen OneStep RT-PCR kit. Most expanded thyroid clonotypes (frequency above 0.001) were also detected in blood, suggesting blood repertoires may reflect thyroid immune responses. In cross-validation, a model built on a 13 V-J signature told ophthalmopathy apart from stable hyperthyroidism with less than 90% sensitivity and about 81% specificity, and in testing the same model reached 80%/75%. In validation, progression to ophthalmopathy was predicted by the model with roughly 69% sensitivity and nearly 75% specificity, a median of 6.5 months before onset. TCR V-J signatures able to tell the groups apart were searched for in a discovery cohort of 90 to 100 patients, of whom over 40 had Graves' ophthalmopathy and under 65 had stable Graves' hyperthyroidism. Prospective prediction of ophthalmopathy was tested in an independent validation cohort of some 20 hyperthyroidism patients and 17 patients who later progressed to ophthalmopathy. The roughly 91 discovery patients were randomly split 7:3 into training and test sets. In addition, the study compared T-cell repertoires in thyroid tissue and in blood from several Graves' hyperthyroidism patients. Following sampling, methimazole starting at 30 mg daily was given to hyperthyroidism patients, and high-dose intravenous methylprednisolone was given to ophthalmopathy patients. Libraries were constructed in a second round of multiplex PCR, after which size selection and purification were performed. The libraries were sequenced on an Illumina HiSeq2000 using paired-end 100 bp reads. SOAPnuke was used to process the raw data, removing reads that contained adapters or uncalled bases, had a mean Phred below 15, or lacked an exact match to the constant primer or identifier. High-quality paired reads were merged using COPE v1.2.5, and each unique nucleotide sequence was defined as a clonotype. Clonotypes were aligned to IMGT TRBV, TRBD and TRBJ reference segments using MiTCR v1.1. Only V-J combinations with frequency above 0.0001, covering about 99% of repertoires, were analysed. A TCS score was defined as the ratio of F50 (clonal expansion) to E x V (chaos), with BLOSUM62-based TCRdist applied between CDR3 peptides within each V-J. Welch's t-statistics and random forest reduced 514 V-J features to some 14, which were used in a naive Bayes classifier (R e1071). Sample size was not statistically predetermined, and investigators were not blinded to group allocation. The paper reports TCR Vbeta CDR3 sequencing of over 120 peripheral blood samples: approximately 43 ophthalmopathy, fewer than 80 hyperthyroidism and approximately 17 progressor patients.

The V gene is TRBV4-1 and the J gene is TRBJ1-1; 8 of the junction bases match TRBD1. Sequencing was performed on peripheral blood mononuclear cells (PBMCs), taken at new diagnosis, from a patient treated with antithyroid drugs. The receptor was isolated from a woman under 30 with Graves disease. Donor details come from another sample of the same person, matched by shared clones. At the DNA level, the sequence is TGCGCCAGCAGCCAAAAAGAGGTCGCGCAGGGGGCGCTGGGGACTGAAGCTTTCTTT. This is translated as CASSQKEVAQGALGTEAFF.